This T cell receptor beta chain was observed in a study of neurological immune-mediated disorders. Synthesis of cDNA used 5'RACE (with 10-nucleotide random UMIs). Via MiXCR, TCRdb re-called the 5' RACE reads, giving one row per CDR3 protein. Among about 21,000 distinct CDR3 sequences listed, approximately 6.6% were seen once. This clonotype was seen at least ten times. Trimming shortened V by 6 bases and J by 5 bases, and 11 bases separated the two germline ends. The CDR3 extends over 13 amino acids. The germline CDR1 and CDR2 sequences are MNHEY and SMNVEV (reference sequence). The healthy controls volunteered at a blood bank in Maryland, USA. Sorted libraries drew on approximately 960,000 CD4+ or CD8+ T cells.

The sample consisted of CD8+ T cells from blood. The sequence derives from a man aged 18 to 30 in good health. This rearrangement joins TRBV27 to TRBJ1-5; D unresolved. As DNA, the CDR3 is TGTGCCAGCAGCTCTCGGGCCCATCAGCCCCAGCATTTT. This translates into CASSSRAHQPQHF.